This note documents a single T cell receptor beta chain sequence. The PCR used 60 Vbeta and 13 Jbeta primers. Generated by immunoSEQ multiplex PCR, the TCRdb table keeps only in-frame clones and is missing some. The repertoire holds roughly 130,000 clones, with roughly 80% as singletons. This entry comes from a study of cytomegalovirus exposure and HLA in healthy donors. The sequencing sample was made of PBMCs. This TCR was recovered from a female donor in good health and CMV-seronegative.

CDR3 protein: CASSKLREALGSEQFF. The CDR3 DNA is TGTGCCAGCAGCAAGCTGCGGGAGGCCCTCGGGAGTGAGCAGTTCTTC. The V call is TRBV6-6, the J call TRBJ2-1, with 8 bases aligning to TRBD2. The length of the CDR3 is 16 residues. Trimming at V came to 6 bases and at J to 9 bases, leaving 16 bases not matched to a gene. Germline V gives CDR1 MNHNY, CDR2 SVGAGI (reference sequence).